This T cell receptor (beta chain) is from a study of beta chain features in type 1 diabetes. TCRB transcripts that were expressed got sequenced, as all of the isolated RNA had been reverse transcribed. Assay used: immunoSEQ multiplex PCR; TCRdb lists only in-frame clones, some missing. In the table there are around 430,000 clones, approximately 30% of which are singletons. CDR1 is PRHDT and CDR2 is FYEKMQ in the germline V gene (reference sequence). The V and J ends lost 5 bases and 8 bases respectively, with 12 bases between them. The length of the CDR3 is 12 residues. This TCR derives from a man between 18 and 29 years old in good health. This chain uses TRBV13 with TRBJ1-1; D is uncertain. The sample was naive CD4+ T cells from blood. Here the CDR3 DNA reads TGTGCCAGCAGCCGTACCTATCGGGAAGCTTTCTTT. Protein product: CASSRTYREAFF.